This entry lists 28 T cell receptor beta chains sequenced from one sample in a study of low-dose radiotherapy and immunotherapy resistance in tumors. With TRAV- and TRBV-specific primers, first-strand cDNA was made, covering the alpha and beta chains. The PCR that amplified TCRs ran for approximately 20 cycles, relying on a constant-region primer and a V-primer adapter. TCRdb processed the reads anew with MiXCR; each CDR3 protein has one entry. The profile shows around 9,000 distinct CDR3 sequences, roughly three quarters of them singletons. The receptor set was obtained from a human donor with advanced metastatic prostate, ovarian, gallbladder or colorectal cancer (not recorded which). This table probably holds off-target reads from a library built for another chain.

This chain connects TRBV25-1 to TRBJ1-2, with D uncertain. Trimming pared 1 base from V and 7 bases from J, leaving 7 bases between. From germline, CDR1 is MGHDK and CDR2 SYGVNS. The CDR3 consists of 12 residues. The CDR3 DNA follows: TGTGCCAGCAGTGAATTAGGGATTGGCTACACCTTC. This codes for CASSELGIGYTF.

Only a few counts were recorded for this clonotype. The chain employs TRBV2 and TRBJ1-5; D call uncertain. This CDR3 is built from 14 residues. V lost 9 bases to trimming and J lost 0 bases, with 12 bases between them. Germline-derived CDR1 and CDR2 are SNHLY and FYNNEI. The CDR3 bases are TGTGCCAGTGCCCTTGGCCGTAGCAATCAGCCCCAGCATTTT. It encodes CASALGRSNQPQHF.

This clonotype turned up a few times. J is TRBJ1-2 and V is TRBV6-8; perhaps TRBD1 as D (5 bases). This CDR3 is 13 amino acids long. Trimming removed 5 bases at V and 8 bases at J, with 15 bases between. Germline-derived CDR1 and CDR2 are MNHGY and SAAAGT. For the CDR3, the DNA is TGTGCCAGCAGTGAATGGGGGGGTGGGGGCTACACCTTC. Protein: CASSEWGGGGYTF.

The V and J genes are TRBV19 and TRBJ2-7; no clear D. The CDR3 is 13 amino acids. CDR1 is LNHDA and CDR2 is SQIVND in the germline V gene (reference sequence). V shed 3 bases and J shed 6 bases, with 12 bases lying between them. CDR3 bases: TGTGCCAGTAGTATGAAGGGATTCGGCGAGCAGTACTTC. Protein: CASSMKGFGEQYF. The full variable domain, with the rest looked up from reference TRBV19 and TRBJ2-7, is DGGITQSPKYLFRKEGQNVTLSCEQNLNHDAMYWYRQDPGQGLRLIYYSQIVNDFQKGDIAEGYSVSREKKESFPLTVTSAQKNPTAFYLCASSMKGFGEQYFGPGTRLTVT.

The V and J genes are TRBV27 and TRBJ2-7; 7 bases align to TRBD1. Germline trimming cut 5 bases from V and 6 bases from J; bases unmatched to any gene: 13. Per the germline V gene, CDR1 is MNHEY and CDR2 is SMNVEV (reference sequence). The CDR3 loop spans 15 amino acids. CDR3 nucleotide sequence: TGTGCCAGCAGTCTATTCGACAGGGTCTCTTCCGAGCAGTACTTC. It encodes CASSLFDRVSSEQYF.

V gene TRBV29-1 combines with J gene TRBJ1-1, with 7 bases identical to TRBD1. The CDR3 has 15 residues. Germline V gives CDR1 SQVTM, CDR2 ANQGSEA. Losses at the gene ends were 2 bases for V and 4 bases for J; bases not matched to a gene: 10. DNA for the CDR3: TGCAGCGTTGAAAGGGACAGTACCTACGGCACTGAAGCTTTCTTT. Its protein product is CSVERDSTYGTEAFF.

This clonotype appeared a few times. The rearrangement links TRBV2 to TRBJ1-1; 7 bases map to TRBD1. Losses at the gene ends were 6 bases for V and 2 bases for J; bases not matched to a gene: 3. The germline V gene has CDR1 SNHLY and CDR2 FYNNEI. The CDR3 is made up of 13 amino acids. The CDR3 sequence: CASRDRENTEAFF. CDR3 DNA sequence: TGTGCCAGCAGAGACAGGGAAAACACTGAAGCTTTCTTT.

This clonotype turned up a few times. This chain joins TRBV5-1 and TRBJ2-7, with TRBD1 as a possible D gene (6 bases). In germline, CDR1 is SGHRS, CDR2 YFSETQ. The CDR3 length is 15 residues. The V end was cut by 1 base, the J end by 3 bases, with 14 bases between. The CDR3 sequence is CASSLYAGQNYEQYF. CDR3 DNA: TGCGCCAGCAGCTTGTATGCCGGACAGAACTACGAGCAGTACTTC.

The chain recombines TRBV15 with TRBJ2-7; no clear D. Germline lookup yields CDR1 LNHNV and CDR2 YYDKDF (reference sequence). V lost 1 base and J lost 7, with 26 bases in between. The CDR3 extends over 18 amino acids. CDR3 nucleotide sequence: TGTGCCACCAGCAGAGCCAGCATTGCGCTACCCTATCACGATGAGCAGTACTTC. Its translation: CATSRASIALPYHDEQYF. Together with reference TRBV15 and TRBJ2-7, the CDR3 gives the full variable domain: DAMVIQNPRYQVTQFGKPVTLSCSQTLNHNVMYWYQQKSSQAPKLLFHYYDKDFNNEADTPDNFQSRRPNTSFCFLDIRSPGLGDTAMYLCATSRASIALPYHDEQYFGPGTRLTVT.

This sequence joins TRBV5-1 and TRBJ2-1; 9 positions match TRBD2. Trimming at V came to 5 bases and at J to 6 bases, leaving 6 bases not matched to a gene. The length of the CDR3 is 14 residues. Germline V lookup: CDR1 SGHRS, CDR2 YFSETQ. The chain's CDR3 is CASSMVAGANEQFF. CDR3 nucleotide sequence: TGCGCCAGCAGTATGGTAGCGGGAGCCAATGAGCAGTTCTTC. Combining the CDR3 with reference TRBV5-1 and TRBJ2-1 gives the whole variable domain KAGVTQTPRYLIKTRGQQVTLSCSPISGHRSVSWYQQTPGQGLQFLFEYFSETQRNKGNFPGRFSGRQFSNSRSEMNVSTLELGDSALYLCASSMVAGANEQFFGPGTRLTVL.

V gene TRBV2 combines with J gene TRBJ2-2; D is perhaps TRBD2 (5 bases). CDR3 length: 11 residues. The V gene lost 4 bases and the J gene lost 13 bases, with 10 bases spanning the gap. Looked up from germline, CDR1 is SNHLY and CDR2 is FYNNEI. The CDR3 sequence is CASSVEGGLFF. Here the CDR3 DNA reads TGTGCCAGCAGTGTAGAAGGAGGGCTGTTTTTT.

DNA for the CDR3: TGTGCCAGCCAAGACAGAAGCACAGATACGCAGTATTTT. It yields the protein CASQDRSTDTQYF. The chain is built from TRBV3-1 and TRBJ2-3; tentative D call: TRBD1 (5 bases). Trimming removed 8 bases from V and 0 bases from J, with 9 bases in between. This CDR3 is 13 amino acids long. The germline V gene encodes CDR1 LGHDT and CDR2 YNNKEL (reference sequence).

The V call is TRBV6-1, the J call TRBJ2-1, with D unclear. CDR3 length: 14 residues. Trimming left V 8 bases short and J 6 bases short, with 17 bases between. Per the germline V gene, CDR1 is MNHNS and CDR2 is SASEGT. The CDR3 coding sequence is TGTGCCAGCCGCTTGTCGGGCTACTTCAATGAGCAGTTCTTC. Protein: CASRLSGYFNEQFF.

The V call is TRBV6-1, the J call TRBJ2-3, with 7 bases aligning to TRBD2. CDR1 is MNHNS, CDR2 SASEGT, per germline. This CDR3 region has 16 residues. J lost 6 bases, V lost 7 bases, and 16 bases had no gene match. The chain's CDR3 is CASTHGLGPTADTQYF. The CDR3 region has the DNA TGTGCCAGCACGCACGGACTAGGCCCAACGGCGGATACGCAGTATTTT.

The chain carries TRBV4-1 and TRBJ2-7; TRBD2 matches at 15 bases. CDR1 MGHRA and CDR2 YSYEKL come from the germline V gene. The V gene end was trimmed by 3 bases and the J gene end by 3 bases; junction bases not matched to a gene: 0. The CDR3 has 15 amino acids. CDR3 sequence reads: CASSQGLAGGYEQYF. The CDR3 nucleotides are TGCGCCAGCAGCCAGGGACTAGCGGGGGGCTACGAGCAGTACTTC.

J is TRBJ2-7 and V is TRBV5-1, with 7 bases lining up with TRBD2. Germline loops: CDR1 SGHRS, CDR2 YFSETQ. CDR3 length: 15 residues. The V segment lost 0 bases and the J segment 2 bases; nucleotides outside the gene matches: 5. CDR3 in DNA: TGCGCCAGCAGCTTGGGGCGGGAGCGAACCTACGAGCAGTACTTC. Its translation: CASSLGRERTYEQYF.

The chain employs TRBV7-2 and TRBJ2-7; possibly TRBD1 for D (5 bases). This CDR3 spans 13 amino acids. Trimming left V 0 bases short and J 4 bases short, with 7 bases between. The germline V gene has CDR1 SGHTA and CDR2 FQGNSA. The CDR3 DNA reads as TGTGCCAGCAGCTTAGCGGGGCCGTACGAGCAGTACTTC. Protein: CASSLAGPYEQYF.

The table lists this clonotype with a few counts. This chain connects TRBV29-1 to TRBJ2-7; 8 bases align to TRBD1. Germline trimming cut 3 bases from V and 1 base from J; bases unmatched to any gene: 2. This CDR3 spans 13 amino acids. Per germline, CDR1 SQVTM and CDR2 ANQGSEA. The CDR3 spells CSVEWTGSYEQYF. The CDR3 DNA follows: TGCAGCGTTGAGTGGACAGGGTCCTACGAGCAGTACTTC.

The chain is built from TRBV6-2 or TRBV6-3 and TRBJ1-3; perhaps TRBD1 as D (5 bases). The V gene lost 7 bases and the J gene lost 4 bases, with 23 bases spanning the gap. CDR3 length equals 17 residues. Germline CDR1 is MNHEY and CDR2 is SVGEGT. The CDR3 DNA reads TGTGCCAGCAAATTCGAAGGGGCAGGTTCGGACGGAAACACCATATATTTT. Translating it yields CASKFEGAGSDGNTIYF.

The V and J genes are TRBV10-3 and TRBJ2-1; TRBD2 agrees at 10 bases. Germline trimming cut 10 bases from V and 5 bases from J; bases unmatched to any gene: 5. From germline, CDR1 is ENHRY and CDR2 SYGVKD. The CDR3 sequence is 13 residues long. The DNA of the CDR3 is TGTGCCACCCTAGCGGGAGAAGACAATGAGCAGTTCTTC. Protein sequence: CATLAGEDNEQFF.

The V call is TRBV6-8, the J call TRBJ1-2; possible D gene TRBD1, 5 bases. This CDR3 has 14 amino acids. Trimming left V 6 bases short and J 0 bases short, with 11 bases between. Germline V gene lookup returns CDR1 MNHGY and CDR2 SAAAGT. The CDR3 here is CASRQGWANYGYTF. The CDR3 bases are TGTGCCAGCAGGCAGGGTTGGGCTAACTATGGCTACACCTTC.

About this clonotype itself: Sequence at one end of the junction differs from germline and may be a read error. The chain links TRBV5-1 to TRBJ2-3; TRBD2 agrees at 14 bases. The CDR3 is 19 amino acids. Germline CDR1 is SGHRS and CDR2 is YFSETQ. CDR3 amino acids: CASSWGLAGAVSSTDTQYF. In DNA form, the CDR3 reads TGTGCCAGCAGCTGGGGACTAGCGGGGGCGGTATCTAGCACAGATACGCAGTATTTT.

The rearrangement uses TRBV6-2 or TRBV6-3 and TRBJ1-3; D gene uncertain. This CDR3 has 15 residues. Trimming took off 0 bases at V and 4 bases at J, with 10 bases between the two ends. Germline V lookup: CDR1 MNHEY, CDR2 SVGEGT. Written as DNA, the CDR3 is TGTGCCAGCAGTTACTCGCGGGATATAGGAAACACCATATATTTT. Translated: CASSYSRDIGNTIYF.

This clonotype showed up just a few times. This chain joins TRBV14 and TRBJ1-1; no reliable D call. Per germline, CDR1 SGHDN and CDR2 FVKESK. The CDR3 extends over 14 amino acids. Between the trimmed V and J ends, which lost 4 bases and 2 bases, there was a span of 11 bases. The CDR3: CASSLLGYNTEAFF. CDR3 sequence (DNA): TGTGCCAGCAGCCTTCTTGGGTACAACACTGAAGCTTTCTTT.

The rearrangement links TRBV5-3 to TRBJ1-1, with a tentative D call TRBD1 (5 bases). TRBV5-3 has ORF status, its function being uncertain. The CDR3 covers 15 residues. Trimming pared 9 bases from V and 0 bases from J, leaving 18 bases between. The CDR3 region is CATNRGSRLNTEAFF. The CDR3 nucleotides read TGTGCCACCAACCGGGGGTCTCGGTTGAACACTGAAGCTTTCTTT.

This rearrangement joins TRBV28 to TRBJ1-2; D is unresolved. V was clipped by 2 bases and J by 6 bases, with 13 bases between them. Germline V gene lookup returns CDR1 MDHEN and CDR2 SYDVKM. CDR3 length: 14 residues. Written as DNA, the CDR3 is TGTGCCAGCAGTTTAACCCAAAACAGTAATGGCTACACCTTC. Translated: CASSLTQNSNGYTF.

CDR3 DNA sequence: TGTGCCAGCAGCCACCCGGGGGACCCCGCCTACAATGAGCAGTTCTTC. Translation: CASSHPGDPAYNEQFF. The V call is TRBV5-3, the J call TRBJ2-1; D is possibly TRBD2 (6 bases). TRBV5-3 is noted as an ORF with a role that remains uncertain. V lost 8 bases and J 2 bases, leaving 20 bases between the germline ends. The CDR3 totals 16 residues.

V and J are TRBV10-3 and TRBJ2-1; 8 nucleotides match TRBD2. The germline gives CDR1 ENHRY, CDR2 SYGVKD. The CDR3 has 14 residues. The trim removed 3 bases at V and 7 bases at J, leaving 5 bases unmatched. The CDR3 DNA follows: TGTGCCATCAGTGAACTAGCGGAGGGGAATGAGCAGTTCTTC. Translated: CAISELAEGNEQFF.